One and the same sample provided the 9 T cell receptor beta chains below, sequenced in a study of T cell changes during pregnancy in multiple sclerosis. Assay: immunoSEQ multiplex PCR; the TCRdb copy retains only in-frame clones and omits some. The sample has 65,000 to 80,000 clones; roughly nine tenths are singletons. The sample was CD4+ T cells from peripheral blood mononuclear cells, taken before pregnancy. Receptor source: a female donor with multiple sclerosis, enrolled in a pregnancy study.

The chain employs TRBV9 and TRBJ2-1; TRBD2 might be the D (6 bases). This CDR3 spans 15 amino acids. Deletions cut 0 bases from V and 4 bases from J, with 11 bases between. Germline loops: CDR1 SGDLS, CDR2 YYNGEE. For the CDR3, the DNA is TGTGCCAGCAGCGTAGTGGTAGCGGCTTACAATGAGCAGTTCTTC. This codes for CASSVVVAAYNEQFF.

This chain uses TRBV7-7 with TRBJ1-1; TRBD1 is a possible D gene (5 bases). The CDR3 contains 15 residues. Germline CDR1 is SSHAT and CDR2 is FNYEAQ (reference sequence). V was shortened by 0 bases and J by 5 bases, with 13 bases between the two germline ends. CDR3 nucleotides: TGTGCCAGCAGCTTAGCGTTGGGGGGTTCGACTGAAGCTTTCTTT. Protein product: CASSLALGGSTEAFF.

V gene TRBV10-3 combines with J gene TRBJ2-1; TRBD1 agrees at 11 bases. There are 13 residues in the CDR3. Germline loops: CDR1 ENHRY, CDR2 SYGVKD. The trim removed 8 bases at V and 12 bases at J, leaving 9 bases unmatched. DNA for the CDR3: TGTGCCATCGCGGACAGGGGGCGGGAGGGGCAGTTCTTC. Amino acids: CAIADRGREGQFF.

The gene calls are TRBV18 and TRBJ2-7, with D maybe TRBD2 (6 bases). The length of the CDR3 is 14 residues. V lost 6 bases to trimming and J lost 3 bases, with 15 bases between them. Germline CDR1 reads KGHSH; CDR2 reads LQKENI. The CDR3: CASSPRGGNYEQYF. In nucleotides, the CDR3 is TGTGCCAGCTCTCCCCGAGGAGGGAACTACGAGCAGTACTTC.

CDR3 protein: CASSYSSLAGPEQFF. The CDR3, as DNA: TGTGCCAGCAGTTACTCGTCCCTAGCGGGACCTGAGCAGTTCTTC. The chain carries TRBV6-5 and TRBJ2-1; 9 bases fit TRBD2. V gave up 0 bases and J gave up 9 bases; unmatched junction bases: 6. The CDR3 loop spans 15 amino acids. Germline V lookup: CDR1 MNHEY, CDR2 SVGAGI.

The table lists this clone with a few counts. V is TRBV27 and J is TRBJ2-6, with D perhaps matching TRBD1 (5 bases). Germline V gives CDR1 MNHEY, CDR2 SMNVEV (reference sequence). V lost 6 bases and J 0 bases, leaving 15 bases between the germline ends. The CDR3 has 17 residues. CDR3 amino acids: CASSPTALVSGANVLTF. The CDR3 nucleotides are TGTGCCAGCAGCCCGACAGCCCTAGTCTCTGGGGCCAACGTCCTGACTTTC.

V and J are TRBV11-2 and TRBJ1-4, with D possibly being TRBD1 (6 bases). CDR1 and CDR2 from the germline V gene are SGHAT and FQNNGV. V was clipped by 3 bases and J by 2 bases, with 13 bases between them. The CDR3 has 16 residues. CDR3: CASSFLRGKTNEKLFF. CDR3 sequence (DNA): TGTGCCAGCAGCTTTCTCAGGGGAAAGACTAATGAAAAACTGTTTTTT. Filled out from reference TRBV11-2 and TRBJ1-4, the complete variable domain reads EAGVAQSPRYKIIEKRQSVAFWCNPISGHATLYWYQQILGQGPKLLIQFQNNGVVDDSQLPKDRFSAERLKGVDSTLKIQPAKLEDSAVYLCASSFLRGKTNEKLFFGSGTQLSVL.

J is TRBJ2-3 and V is TRBV6-1; tentative D call: TRBD2 (6 bases). Per the germline V gene, CDR1 is MNHNS and CDR2 is SASEGT. The CDR3 is 14 residues long. Trimming removed 5 bases from V and 4 bases from J, with 13 bases in between. The CDR3 DNA reads as TGTGCCAGCAGTCCCGGGAGAGATTCAGATACGCAGTATTTT. It specifies CASSPGRDSDTQYF.

V gene TRBV11-2 combines with J gene TRBJ2-3, with 14 positions matching TRBD2. Germline CDR1 SGHAT, CDR2 FQNNGV. The trim removed 5 bases at V and 1 base at J, leaving 2 bases unmatched. The CDR3 has 16 residues. CDR3 amino acids: CASSTGLAGGTDTQYF. As DNA, the CDR3 is TGTGCCAGCAGCACGGGACTAGCGGGGGGCACAGATACGCAGTATTTT.